One sample yielded the 14 T cell receptor beta chains listed below, sequenced in a study of blood T cells in healthy people across ages. Through a sample-barcoded 5' primer and a J-beta primer mix, a second PCR was run for roughly 6 to 11 cycles. TCRdb re-called the 5' RACE reads with MiXCR, one entry per CDR3 protein. In the table there are some 790,000 distinct CDR3 sequences, under 35% of which are singletons. The sample taken for sequencing was blood. The source of these receptors is a woman at least 80 years old in good health.

The chain has TRBV20-1 and TRBJ1-5, with D uncertain. V was clipped by 3 bases and J by 2 bases, with 8 bases between them. This CDR3 has 13 residues. From germline, CDR1 is DFQATT and CDR2 SNEGSKA (reference sequence). In nucleotides, the CDR3 is TGCAGTGCTAGGGGGTATGGCAATCAGCCCCAGCATTTT. Translating gives CSARGYGNQPQHF.

This clonotype was observed at least ten times. This chain joins TRBV7-2 and TRBJ2-3; 14 bases agree with TRBD2. Trimming cost V 5 bases and J 5 bases; bases outside gene matches: 9. From germline, CDR1 is SGHTA and CDR2 FQGNSA. CDR3 length equals 17 residues. CDR3 region: CASSPPGLAGVLDTQYF. CDR3 in DNA: TGTGCCAGCAGCCCGCCGGGACTAGCGGGGGTATTAGATACGCAGTATTTT.

Comments on this clonotype: The junction and the germline gene differ at one end; a read error may be behind it. The rearrangement links TRBV15 to TRBJ2-1; 9 bases match TRBD1. CDR1 LNHNV and CDR2 YYDKDF come from the germline V gene (reference sequence). The length of the CDR3 is 15 residues. CDR3 nucleotides: TGTGCCACCAGCAAAGACAGGGGGTCCTACAATGAGCGGTACTTC. It is translated as CATSKDRGSYNERYF.

This clonotype was recorded many times. CDR3 DNA sequence: TGTGCCAGCAGCTTAGAAGCTAGCGGATCCTACAATGAGCAGTTCTTC. It codes for CASSLEASGSYNEQFF. The chain recombines TRBV7-2 with TRBJ2-1, with 7 bases matching TRBD2. CDR3 length: 16 residues. V shed 1 base, J shed 1 base, and the junction held 4 bases outside the gene matches. The germline gives CDR1 SGHTA, CDR2 FQGNSA.

DNA of the CDR3: TGTGCCACCAGTGGCGGGGGGCCTGCGCAGTATTTT. It is translated as CATSGGGPAQYF. The chain joins TRBV24-1 to TRBJ2-3; 8 bases agree with TRBD2. Trimming at V came to 5 bases and at J to 10 bases, leaving 4 bases not matched to a gene. The CDR3 sequence is 12 residues long. The germline V gene has CDR1 KGHDR and CDR2 SFDVKD.

Only a few counts were recorded for this clonotype. The chain joins TRBV4-2 to TRBJ1-1, with TRBD1 identical over 11 bases. Germline V gene lookup returns CDR1 LGHNA and CDR2 YNFKEQ. The CDR3 runs 16 residues. Trimming cost V 0 bases and J 3 bases; bases outside gene matches: 3. Here the CDR3 reads CASSQEGQGGYTEAFF. As DNA, the CDR3 is TGTGCCAGCAGCCAAGAGGGACAGGGGGGATACACTGAAGCTTTCTTT.

Details on this clonotype: A much larger clone lies one base from this, so it may be a read error. The genes are TRBV4-3 and TRBJ1-2, with D possibly being TRBD1 (5 bases). This CDR3 is built from 15 residues. The V and J ends lost 4 bases and 2 bases respectively, with 14 bases between them. Germline CDR1 is LGHNA and CDR2 is YSLEER. DNA for the CDR3: TGCGCCAGCAGCCGAGATTCGGGGGGAAACTATGGCTACACCTTC. As protein: CASSRDSGGNYGYTF.

The sample holds many counts of this clonotype. The chain couples TRBV20-1 to TRBJ1-2; 8 positions agree with TRBD1. Trimming took 6 bases from V and 1 from J; bases not matched to a gene: 4. CDR3 size: 13 residues. Germline CDR1 and CDR2: DFQATT and SNEGSKA (reference sequence). The CDR3 protein is CSAVDRGNYGYTF. The DNA for the CDR3 is TGCAGTGCCGTTGACAGGGGTAACTATGGCTACACCTTC.

V and J are TRBV15 and TRBJ1-1; D gene unclear. CDR1 LNHNV and CDR2 YYDKDF come from the germline V gene (reference sequence). There are 14 residues in the CDR3. V was shortened by 9 bases and J by 2 bases, with 16 bases between the two germline ends. The CDR3 loop is CATARQTLNTEAFF. CDR3 nucleotides: TGTGCCACGGCACGGCAGACGCTCAACACTGAAGCTTTCTTT. Looking up the rest from reference TRBV15 and TRBJ1-1 gives the full variable domain: DAMVIQNPRYQVTQFGKPVTLSCSQTLNHNVMYWYQQKSSQAPKLLFHYYDKDFNNEADTPDNFQSRRPNTSFCFLDIRSPGLGDTAMYLCATARQTLNTEAFFGQGTRLTVV.

This clonotype was recorded many times. The chain joins TRBV6-2 or TRBV6-3 to TRBJ2-3; TRBD2 matches 8 bases. CDR1 is MNHEY and CDR2 is SVGEGT in the germline V gene. The CDR3 consists of 14 residues. Trimming at V came to 8 bases and at J to 0 bases, leaving 4 bases not matched to a gene. CDR3 in DNA: TGTGCCAGCCATAGCGGGGTTAGCACAGATACGCAGTATTTT. Protein product: CASHSGVSTDTQYF.

This clonotype was counted only a few times. V is TRBV7-9 and J is TRBJ1-2, with TRBD1 identical over 7 bases. Trimming cost V 6 bases and J 4 bases; bases outside gene matches: 17. The germline V gene encodes CDR1 SEHNR and CDR2 FQNEAQ (reference sequence). The CDR3 covers 17 residues. The CDR3 DNA reads TGTGCCAGCAGACCTAGGCCATGGGCAGGGGGATCCTATGGCTACACCTTC. As protein: CASRPRPWAGGSYGYTF.

The V call is TRBV25-1, the J call TRBJ1-2; 7 bases agree with TRBD1. Unmatched junction bases numbered 8, after V lost 5 bases and J lost 8 bases. Germline CDR1 reads MGHDK; CDR2 reads SYGVNS. This CDR3 has 13 residues. The CDR3 DNA reads as TGTGCCAGCAGTCCTCGGGACAGCCACGGCTACACCTTC. This codes for CASSPRDSHGYTF.

This clonotype showed up many times. The chain employs TRBV10-3 and TRBJ2-7; D is unresolved. The CDR3 consists of 16 residues. Germline CDR1 ENHRY, CDR2 SYGVKD. V lost 2 bases and J 3 bases, leaving 17 bases between the germline ends. CDR3 bases: TGTGCCATCAGTGAGCCGACGAAAACAGCGAACTACGAGCAGTACTTC. Its translation is CAISEPTKTANYEQYF.

This clonotype was seen a handful of times. The chain carries TRBV6-6 and TRBJ2-1, with D possibly being TRBD1 (8 bases). The V end was cut by 6 bases, the J end by 2 bases, with 17 bases between. Germline V lookup: CDR1 MNHNY, CDR2 SVGAGI (reference sequence). This CDR3 region has 16 residues. CDR3 residues: CASSPSGQGPYNEQFF. The CDR3 DNA sequence: TGTGCCAGCAGCCCTAGCGGACAGGGACCCTACAATGAGCAGTTCTTC.